This record covers a single T cell receptor beta chain. This entry belongs to a study of blood T cell repertoires in COVID-19. As for the study in general: Sites across the United States, Italy and Spain contributed samples from acute and convalescent COVID-19.

The protocol was immunoSEQ multiplex PCR, while the TCRdb copy is restricted to in-frame clones and leaves out a portion. The table shows 150,000 to 200,000 clones, with more than 75% occurring only once. There are 14 residues in the CDR3. Per the germline V gene, CDR1 is SGHVS and CDR2 is FQNEAQ. The V and J ends lost 5 bases and 6 bases, in that order; junction bases with no gene match: 6. The chain carries TRBV7-8 and TRBJ1-2, with TRBD1 matching over 10 bases. The sequencing input was peripheral blood. The TCR originated in a human donor in a cohort sampled during active COVID-19. The CDR3 sequence: CASSGDRGTDGYTF. CDR3 coding DNA: TGTGCCAGCAGCGGGGACAGGGGTACGGATGGCTACACCTTC.